The 10 T cell receptor beta chains below were found in one sample sequenced in a study of response to subunit inactivated influenza vaccine. MiXCR was run by TCRdb on the RT-PCR reads, yielding one entry per CDR3 protein. In the table there are around 320,000 distinct CDR3 sequences, around 20% of which are singletons. Sample: PBMCs from blood, taken about 20 months after vaccination. The receptors stem from a man between 50 and 70 years old who received an inactivated influenza vaccine.

This clonotype appeared many times. The rearrangement links TRBV7-2 to TRBJ1-1; D remains ambiguous. The V and J ends lost 5 bases and 4 bases respectively, with 11 bases between them. This CDR3 has 13 residues. Germline V CDR1 and CDR2: SGHTA, FQGNSA. The CDR3 DNA reads as TGTGCCAGCAGCGCTTATCGAGGCACTGAAGCTTTCTTT. This encodes CASSAYRGTEAFF.

This chain uses TRBV7-2 with TRBJ2-1; 7 bases match TRBD1. The CDR3 contains 14 residues. Per the germline V gene, CDR1 is SGHTA and CDR2 is FQGNSA. V lost 5 bases, J lost 5 bases, and 6 bases stayed unmatched. CDR3 region: CASSIPGTDNEQFF. CDR3 in DNA: TGTGCCAGCAGCATCCCCGGGACAGACAATGAGCAGTTCTTC.

In its sample, this clonotype was seen a few times. The rearrangement uses TRBV4-2 and TRBJ1-6; tentatively, D is TRBD1 (5 bases). The V end lost 2 bases, the J end lost 9 bases, and 14 bases lay between the germline ends. Germline V gene sequence: CDR1 LGHNA, CDR2 YNFKEQ. The length of the CDR3 is 15 residues. The CDR3 region is CASSQPGRLTSPLHF. The CDR3 DNA is TGTGCCAGCAGCCAACCGGGACGTCTAACTTCACCCCTCCACTTT.

This clonotype qualifies as medium-sized. The rearrangement uses TRBV5-1 and TRBJ1-6; D is possibly TRBD1 (6 bases). The CDR3 totals 14 residues. V dropped 6 bases and J dropped 9 bases, with 16 bases sitting between them. Looked up from germline, CDR1 is SGHRS and CDR2 is YFSETQ. CDR3 in amino acids: CASTPGTRRSPLHF. In nucleotides, the CDR3 is TGCGCCAGCACCCCCGGGACACGGCGTTCACCCCTCCACTTT.

The chain links TRBV6-1 to TRBJ1-1; TRBD1 matches 8 bases. Germline trimming cut 6 bases from V and 1 base from J; bases unmatched to any gene: 4. Germline V gives CDR1 MNHNS, CDR2 SASEGT. This CDR3 contains 14 residues. The CDR3 sequence is CASRRQGKNTEAFF. For the CDR3, the DNA is TGTGCCAGCAGGCGACAGGGGAAGAACACTGAAGCTTTCTTT.

The chain links TRBV29-1 to TRBJ1-2; D is uncertain. The CDR3 is 13 residues long. V gave up 0 bases and J gave up 7 bases, with 12 bases separating them. Germline CDR1 reads SQVTM; CDR2 reads ANQGSEA. The CDR3 nucleotides read TGCAGCGTTGAAGAGACGGGGTCTGGTGGCTACACCTTC. Residues: CSVEETGSGGYTF. Using reference TRBV29-1 and TRBJ1-2 for the parts outside the CDR3, the full variable domain is SAVISQKPSRDICQRGTSLTIQCQVDSQVTMMFWYRQQPGQSLTLIATANQGSEATYESGFVIDKFPISRPNLTFSTLTVSNMSPEDSSIYLCSVEETGSGGYTFGSGTRLTVV.

This clonotype occurred many times. The V and J genes are TRBV5-1 and TRBJ1-3; D unclear. V lost 1 base and J 0 bases, leaving 8 bases between the germline ends. The CDR3 sequence is 15 residues long. Germline V CDR1 and CDR2: SGHRS, YFSETQ. Here the CDR3 reads CASSLSASSGNTIYF. CDR3 nucleotide sequence: TGCGCCAGCAGCTTGTCTGCGTCCTCTGGAAACACCATATATTTT.

The V call is TRBV7-9, the J call TRBJ2-2; unclear D gene. Per the germline V gene, CDR1 is SEHNR and CDR2 is FQNEAQ (reference sequence). CDR3 length equals 11 residues. Deletions cut 8 bases from V and 4 bases from J, with 5 bases between. The CDR3 nucleotides are TGTGCCAGCCCTTTCACCGGGGAGCTGTTTTTT. Its protein is CASPFTGELFF.

This clonotype was counted between two and nine times. The J gene is TRBJ1-1, the V gene TRBV30, with D perhaps TRBD1 (6 bases). Germline values: CDR1 GTSNPN, CDR2 SVGIG (reference sequence). The CDR3 contains 12 residues. V dropped 2 bases and J dropped 4 bases, with 8 bases sitting between them. CDR3 residues: CAWSRGVTEAFF. The CDR3 DNA is TGTGCCTGGAGTAGGGGGGTCACTGAAGCTTTCTTT.

This clonotype showed up many times. The chain links TRBV11-2 to TRBJ1-6; D is perhaps TRBD1 (5 bases). The CDR3 runs 18 residues. Germline loops: CDR1 SGHAT, CDR2 FQNNGV. V lost 2 bases and J 0 bases, leaving 14 bases between the germline ends. The CDR3 is CASSLPPGASSYNSPLHF. CDR3 bases: TGTGCCAGCAGCTTACCCCCCGGGGCCAGCTCCTATAATTCACCCCTCCACTTT.